Shown below are 9 T cell receptor beta chains from a single sample sequenced in a study of cytomegalovirus exposure and HLA in healthy donors. PCR primers comprised 60 Vbeta and 13 Jbeta primers. The assay was immunoSEQ multiplex PCR, and TCRdb's table has in-frame clones only and misses some. Here the sample table reports approximately 200,000 clones. Sequenced: PBMCs. The receptor set was obtained from a boy between 10 and 17 years old in good health and CMV-seronegative.

The genes are TRBV5-5 and TRBJ2-3, with 7 bases that match TRBD2. Trimming at V came to 4 bases and at J to 2 bases, leaving 10 bases not matched to a gene. The CDR3 sequence is 16 residues long. CDR1 is SGHKS and CDR2 is YYEKEE in the germline V gene (reference sequence). The CDR3 loop is CASSPIAGSVTDTQYF. CDR3 in DNA: TGTGCCAGCAGCCCAATAGCGGGCTCCGTCACAGATACGCAGTATTTT.

As DNA, the CDR3 is TGTGCCAGCAGCCGAGGGACAGGCAATTCACCCCTCCACTTT. Translation gives CASSRGTGNSPLHF. This sequence joins TRBV14 and TRBJ1-6; 8 nucleotides line up with TRBD1. Germline values: CDR1 SGHDN, CDR2 FVKESK. The CDR3 is made up of 14 amino acids. Trimming at V came to 4 bases and at J to 7 bases, leaving 3 bases not matched to a gene. The full variable domain, rest sourced from reference TRBV14 and TRBJ1-6, is EAGVTQFPSHSVIEKGQTVTLRCDPISGHDNLYWYRRVMGKEIKFLLHFVKESKQDESGMPNNRFLAERTGGTYSTLKVQPAELEDSGVYFCASSRGTGNSPLHFGNGTRLTVT.

V usage is TRBV6-5 and J usage is TRBJ2-1, with D perhaps matching TRBD1 (6 bases). CDR1 is MNHEY and CDR2 is SVGAGI in the germline V gene. The CDR3 sequence is 15 residues long. Trimming left V 1 base short and J 5 bases short, with 12 bases between. CDR3 sequence (DNA): TGTGCCAGCAGTTACTACCAGGGGCCGCACAATGAGCAGTTCTTC. It specifies CASSYYQGPHNEQFF.

The chain is built from TRBV4-3 and TRBJ1-4; TRBD1 might be the D (6 bases). Germline-derived CDR1 and CDR2 are LGHNA and YSLEER. The CDR3 length is 16 residues. Trimming removed 1 base at V and 7 bases at J, with 16 bases between. CDR3 loop: CASSQASQGKGEKLFF. As DNA, the CDR3 is TGCGCCAGCAGCCAAGCCTCACAGGGTAAAGGTGAAAAACTGTTTTTT.

This chain connects TRBV1 to TRBJ2-5; TRBD2, the table's D call, lacks a check against the DNA. TRBV1 is given as a pseudogene. The CDR3 is made up of 14 amino acids. CDR3 in amino acids: CTSSHHGGKETQYF. Here the CDR3 DNA reads TGCACCAGCAGCCATCACGGGGGGAAAGAGACCCAGTACTTC.

The rearrangement joins TRBV2 to TRBJ2-5, with 9 bases aligning to TRBD1. The DNA matches TRBJ2-7 better at its end, which makes the J call doubtful. Germline values: CDR1 SNHLY, CDR2 FYNNEI. CDR3 length equals 14 residues. CDR3 bases: TGTGCCAGCAGTGTGGGACAGGGAGTCTACGAGCAGTACTTC. It yields the protein CASSVGQGVYEQYF.

The chain carries TRBV6-1 and TRBJ2-1; D unresolved. Germline assignment: CDR1 MNHNS and CDR2 SASEGT. V was cut by 3 bases and J by 0 bases, with 12 bases left in between. The CDR3 is 16 amino acids. CDR3 nucleotide sequence: TGTGCCAGCAGTGAGACTCCCATTAGCTCCTACAATGAGCAGTTCTTC. Amino acid sequence: CASSETPISSYNEQFF.

The V call is TRBV4-3, the J call TRBJ1-1; the D gene is possibly TRBD1 (6 bases). The CDR3 runs 14 residues. V was trimmed by 0 bases and J by 3 bases, leaving 8 bases between them. Germline CDR1 reads LGHNA; CDR2 reads YSLEER. The CDR3 loop reads CASSQETGYTEAFF. The CDR3 region has the DNA TGCGCCAGCAGCCAAGAGACAGGCTACACTGAAGCTTTCTTT.

The V gene is TRBV28, the J gene TRBJ1-1; D gene unclear. In germline, CDR1 is MDHEN, CDR2 SYDVKM. This CDR3 is 13 amino acids long. V was clipped by 3 bases and J by 2 bases, with 7 bases between them. The CDR3 region has the DNA TGTGCCAGCAGTTTGACTGGAAACACTGAAGCTTTCTTT. It is translated as CASSLTGNTEAFF.